This T cell receptor beta chain was identified during a study of cytomegalovirus exposure and HLA in healthy donors. Some clones are missing from TCRdb's copy, which holds only in-frame ones; the method was immunoSEQ multiplex PCR. In the table there are roughly 280,000 clones, approximately 86% of which are singletons. The CDR3 has 13 amino acids. V lost 2 bases, J lost 5 bases, and 9 bases lay in between. Germline lookup yields CDR1 MNHEY and CDR2 SMNVEV (reference sequence). The chain recombines TRBV27 with TRBJ1-1, with TRBD1 as a possible D gene (6 bases). Material for sequencing was PBMCs. The receptor was derived from a woman aged 18 to 35 in good health and CMV-seronegative. The DNA for the CDR3 is TGTGCCAGCAGTTTAATGGGGGCGACTGAAGCTTTCTTT. This codes for CASSLMGATEAFF.